This TCR beta chain appears in the sequencing data of a study of T cells after yellow fever vaccination. Germline CDR1 is SGHTA and CDR2 is FQGNSA. V was pared by 0 bases and J by 3 bases, with 9 bases between. This CDR3 region has 14 residues. This clonotype was counted many times. The antigen remains undetermined. Study results and limitations: Once the booster was given, most primary-vaccination clones reappeared, at around 95% for CD4 and around 90% for CD8.

Researchers made TCR cDNA using 5'RACE template switching, and this step added a universal primer site and UMIs. From the 5' RACE reads, TCRdb called clonotypes with MiXCR, one entry per CDR3 protein. The table has about 160,000 distinct CDR3 sequences, about 7% seen once. Here the sequenced sample was CD4+ T cells sorted from PBMCs, taken about 5 days after the first yellow fever vaccination. The TCR was taken from a man aged 18 to 29 who received the YFV17D yellow fever vaccine. The J gene is TRBJ2-7, the V gene TRBV7-2, with D uncertain. CDR3 nucleotides: TGTGCCAGCAGCTTAGCCACGGGCAGCTACGAGCAGTACTTC. Translating gives CASSLATGSYEQYF.